These 15 T cell receptor beta chains came from one sample sequenced in a study of shared clonotypes between healthy human individuals. TCRdb keeps only in-frame clones here, not all; method: immunoSEQ multiplex PCR. The sample carries fewer than 850,000 clones, around 91% recorded once. What was sequenced was memory CD8+ T cells from PBMCs. The subset is: CD45RO+ cells pooled with CCR7-negative TemRA cells. The receptor source for this set is a man between 18 and 29 years old in good health. Some clones in this sample may be carry-over from other donors' samples.

A single count supports this clone. CDR3 residues: CASSSPPPKTGIGYEQYF. CDR3 sequence (DNA): TGTGCCAGCAGCTCTCCCCCCCCGAAGACAGGGATAGGCTACGAGCAGTACTTC. The chain uses TRBV7-9 and TRBJ2-7; 7 nucleotides agree with TRBD1. V shed 4 bases, J shed 3 bases, and the junction held 18 bases outside the gene matches. CDR1 SEHNR and CDR2 FQNEAQ come from the germline V gene (reference sequence). This CDR3 region has 18 residues.

The chain joins TRBV5-1 to TRBJ2-7; 7 bases map to TRBD1. The CDR3 covers 16 residues. Looked up from germline, CDR1 is SGHRS and CDR2 is YFSETQ. After removal of 4 bases from V and 4 bases from J, the junction contained 14 bases not matched to a gene. As DNA, the CDR3 is TGCGCCAGCAGCCCTGTCGACCGGGACAGCAAGTACGAGCAGTACTTC. Its protein product is CASSPVDRDSKYEQYF.

V gene TRBV4-3 combines with J gene TRBJ2-7, with 7 bases aligning to TRBD1. V gave up 0 bases and J gave up 6 bases; unmatched junction bases: 5. CDR1 and CDR2 (germline): LGHNA, YSLEER. The CDR3 has 14 residues. CDR3 in amino acids: CASSQDAGTVEQYF. The CDR3 DNA is TGCGCCAGCAGCCAAGATGCCGGGACAGTCGAGCAGTACTTC.

The V call is TRBV7-2, the J call TRBJ1-1, with D possibly TRBD1 on 6 matching bases. There are 15 residues in the CDR3. Germline values: CDR1 SGHTA, CDR2 FQGNSA. V shed 1 base and J shed 1 base, with 10 bases lying between them. CDR3 DNA: TGTGCCAGCAGCTTAGATGGGGGGCGGAACACTGAAGCTTTCTTT. This gives the protein CASSLDGGRNTEAFF.

The rearrangement joins TRBV27 to TRBJ1-1; D not resolved. V dropped 8 bases and J dropped 5 bases, with 9 bases sitting between them. This CDR3 has 11 residues. Germline V gene data show CDR1 as MNHEY and CDR2 as SMNVEV (reference sequence). This CDR3 reads CASREGTEAFF. DNA of the CDR3: TGTGCCAGCCGGGAGGGAACTGAAGCTTTCTTT.

The chain is built from TRBV29-1 and TRBJ2-2; D is unclear. V lost 4 bases and J lost 4, with 7 bases in between. The length of the CDR3 is 12 residues. CDR1 is SQVTM, CDR2 ANQGSEA, per germline. Written as DNA, the CDR3 is TGCAGCGTTGGGGCAACCACCGGGGAGCTGTTTTTT. Its protein product is CSVGATTGELFF.

This clone was seen once. CDR3 protein: CASSLRLGRGTGELFF. The CDR3, as DNA: TGTGCCAGCAGCTTGAGACTAGGGCGAGGGACCGGGGAGCTGTTTTTT. The chain combines TRBV7-8 with TRBJ2-2; D may be TRBD2 (6 bases). Between the trimmed V and J ends, which lost 3 bases and 5 bases, there was a span of 16 bases. CDR1 is SGHVS and CDR2 is FQNEAQ in the germline V gene. The CDR3 extends over 16 amino acids.

The chain has TRBV7-9 and TRBJ2-7; D is ambiguous. Germline CDR1 is SEHNR and CDR2 is FQNEAQ (reference sequence). CDR3 size: 12 residues. V lost 3 bases and J 7 bases, leaving 10 bases between the germline ends. The CDR3 DNA reads as TGTGCCAGCAGCTTGGTGGCGACAGAGCAGTACTTC. It codes for CASSLVATEQYF.

The V gene is TRBV28, the J gene TRBJ1-2, with unresolved D. The V gene's germline CDR1 is MDHEN and CDR2 SYDVKM. Trimming shortened V by 4 bases and J by 0 bases, and 9 bases separated the two germline ends. The CDR3 has 14 amino acids. The CDR3 DNA reads as TGTGCCAGCAGTTGGGTCCAAGCTAACTATGGCTACACCTTC. It yields the protein CASSWVQANYGYTF.

The chain carries TRBV6-6 and TRBJ1-3; D uncertain. Germline assignment: CDR1 MNHNY and CDR2 SVGAGI (reference sequence). This CDR3 has 13 residues. Trimming stripped 0 bases from V and 7 bases from J, with 7 bases between. CDR3 loop: CASSYSGGNTIYF. In DNA, the CDR3 is TGTGCCAGCAGTTACTCGGGCGGCAACACCATATATTTT.

This chain's CDR3 is CASSESGGTEAFF. As DNA, the CDR3 is TGTGCCAGCAGTGAATCAGGGGGCACTGAAGCTTTCTTT. The chain links TRBV6-4 to TRBJ1-1, with 7 bases lining up with TRBD1. CDR1 is MRHNA, CDR2 SNTAGT, per germline. The CDR3 consists of 13 residues. After removal of 3 bases from V and 4 bases from J, the junction contained 2 bases not matched to a gene.

This clone was found a few times. The chain couples TRBV7-9 to TRBJ2-7; tentative D call: TRBD1 (5 bases). Germline lookup yields CDR1 SEHNR and CDR2 FQNEAQ (reference sequence). This CDR3 has 12 amino acids. The CDR3 bases are TGTGCGCTCCAGAAGGGGTCCTACGAGCAGTACTTC. Translation: CALQKGSYEQYF.

The chain carries TRBV5-6 and TRBJ2-2, with D possibly matching TRBD2 (6 bases). Germline V gene data show CDR1 as SGHDT and CDR2 as YYEEEE. CDR3 size: 14 residues. Trimming stripped 2 bases from V and 1 base from J, with 6 bases between. The CDR3 region has the DNA TGTGCCAGCAGCTTCGGGGGGAACACCGGGGAGCTGTTTTTT. The encoded protein is CASSFGGNTGELFF.

The chain uses TRBV27 and TRBJ2-3; unclear D gene. The CDR3 sequence is 11 residues long. Germline loops: CDR1 MNHEY, CDR2 SMNVEV (reference sequence). V dropped 7 bases and J dropped 6 bases, with 8 bases sitting between them. CDR3 in DNA: TGTGCCAGCAAGGTAGCCGATACGCAGTATTTT. Translating gives CASKVADTQYF.

This clone was seen only a few times. The chain is built from TRBV29-1 and TRBJ1-2; 8 positions match TRBD1. Germline loops: CDR1 SQVTM, CDR2 ANQGSEA. With V trimmed by 5 bases and J by 5 bases, 10 bases remained unmatched. CDR3 size: 14 residues. CDR3 nucleotides: TGCAGCGTTCGACCGGGACAGGAGAAATATGGCTACACCTTC. Translation: CSVRPGQEKYGYTF. The whole variable domain, remainder taken from reference TRBV29-1 and TRBJ1-2, is SAVISQKPSRDICQRGTSLTIQCQVDSQVTMMFWYRQQPGQSLTLIATANQGSEATYESGFVIDKFPISRPNLTFSTLTVSNMSPEDSSIYLCSVRPGQEKYGYTFGSGTRLTVV.